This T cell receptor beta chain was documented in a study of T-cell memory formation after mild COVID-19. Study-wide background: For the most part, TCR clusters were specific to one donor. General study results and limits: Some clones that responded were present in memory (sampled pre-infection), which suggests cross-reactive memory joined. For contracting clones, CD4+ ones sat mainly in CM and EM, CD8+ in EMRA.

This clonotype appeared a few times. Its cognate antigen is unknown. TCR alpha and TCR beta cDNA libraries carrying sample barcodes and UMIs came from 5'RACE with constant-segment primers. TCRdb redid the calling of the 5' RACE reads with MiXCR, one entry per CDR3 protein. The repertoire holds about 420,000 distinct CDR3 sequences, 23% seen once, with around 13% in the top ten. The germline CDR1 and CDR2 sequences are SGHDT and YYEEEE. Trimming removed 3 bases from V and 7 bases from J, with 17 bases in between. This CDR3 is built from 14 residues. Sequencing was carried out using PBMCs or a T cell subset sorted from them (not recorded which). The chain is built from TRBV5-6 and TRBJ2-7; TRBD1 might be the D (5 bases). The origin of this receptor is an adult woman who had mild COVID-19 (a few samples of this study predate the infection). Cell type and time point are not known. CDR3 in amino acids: CASSSRVGLGEQYF. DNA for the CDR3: TGTGCCAGCAGCTCCAGGGTAGGGCTTGGGGAGCAGTACTTC.